A selection of T cell receptor beta chains follows, all from one sample in a study of early T cells in non-severe SARS-CoV-2 infection. A single record per CDR3 protein comes from TCRdb applying MiXCR to the 5' RACE reads. The profile shows tens of thousands of distinct CDR3 sequences, 8% to 9.5% of them singletons. Sequencing was done on a sample of whole blood. Receptor source: an adult who was a healthcare worker with PCR-confirmed SARS-CoV-2 infection or an uninfected control (not recorded which). Both conserved end residues are part of each CDR3. Fields, in order: J gene, clone size, V gene, D gene, CDR3 DNA, CDR3 protein. D genes are given only for firm matches. Clone sizes are given selectively: once, few, many, or a class where the clone is expanded.

>TRBJ2-5|-|TRBV7-3|TRBD2
TGTGCCAGCAGCTTTGGGCAAGATGCTAGCGGGAGTTTGTTAGAGACCCAGTACTTC
CASSFGQDASGSLLETQYF
>TRBJ2-7|many|TRBV20-1|TRBD2
TGCAGTGCTAGGAGCGGGAGCGGGCGGTCCTACGAGCAGTACTTC
CSARSGSGRSYEQYF
>TRBJ2-7|many|TRBV27|TRBD1
TGTGCCAGCAGTTTAGCCGCACAGGGGGCTAGGTACTTC
CASSLAAQGARYF
>TRBJ1-3|many|TRBV7-6|-
TGTGCCAGCAGCTTAGATCTGGACACCTCTGGAAACACCATATATTTT
CASSLDLDTSGNTIYF
>TRBJ1-5|-|TRBV20-1|TRBD1
TGCAGTGTAGGGGGACAGCTCAATCAGCCCCAGCATTTT
CSVGGQLNQPQHF
>TRBJ2-3|many|TRBV4-2|-
TGTGCCAGCAGCCGGAGGTCTGGCGGGAGCACAGATACGCAGTATTTT
CASSRRSGGSTDTQYF
>TRBJ2-7|many|TRBV7-6|TRBD1
TGTGCCAGCAGTCTCGCACCGGGACAGGGGACCTACGAGCAGTACTTC
CASSLAPGQGTYEQYF
>TRBJ1-5|few|TRBV27|-
TGTGCCAGCCGCCGGGGCTACAATCAGCCCCAGCATTTT
CASRRGYNQPQHF
>TRBJ2-7|few|TRBV7-9|TRBD1
TGTGCCAGCAGCTTAACCTGGGACAGCTCCTACGAGCAGTACTTC
CASSLTWDSSYEQYF
>TRBJ2-7|many|TRBV27|-
TGTGCCAGCAGTCTAGCGCGATCCTACGAGCAGTACTTC
CASSLARSYEQYF
>TRBJ2-6|-|TRBV5-1|-
TGCGCCAGCAGAGCCTCGGGGGGCCAATCTGGGGCCAACGTCCTGACTTTC
CASRASGGQSGANVLTF
>TRBJ2-1|many|TRBV19|-
TGTGCCAGTAGTATAGATTCAGGGCCCAATGAGCAGTTCTTC
CASSIDSGPNEQFF
>TRBJ1-5|many|TRBV28|-
TGTGCCAGCAGTTTACCCTATGGGGATATGAATCAGCCCCAGCATTTT
CASSLPYGDMNQPQHF
>TRBJ1-6|-|TRBV28|-
TGTGCCAACAGTGCGGCCAGGGGCAATTCACCCCTCCACTTT
CANSAARGNSPLHF
>TRBJ2-7|many|TRBV28|-
TGTGCCAGCAGAGGGGTGTGGTACGAGCAGTACTTC
CASRGVWYEQYF
>TRBJ2-5|many|TRBV4-1|-
TGCGCCAGCAGCCAACGTTACGGAAACCACCAAGAGACCCAGTACTTC
CASSQRYGNHQETQYF
>TRBJ2-7|few|TRBV4-2|-
TGTGCCAGCAGCCAAGTTGGGGGTGCCTACGAGCAGTACTTC
CASSQVGGAYEQYF
>TRBJ1-2|-|TRBV7-9|TRBD1
TGTGCCAGCAGCCGGGACAGCAGTGGCTACACCTTC
CASSRDSSGYTF
>TRBJ2-1|many|TRBV5-4|-
TGTGCCAGCAGCTTGGCAGGTCAGAGCTCCTACAATGAGCAGTTCTTC
CASSLAGQSSYNEQFF
>TRBJ2-5|many|TRBV7-2|TRBD2
TGTGCCAGCAGCTTAGGCGGACTAGCTCTCGGGACCCAGTACTTC
CASSLGGLALGTQYF
>TRBJ2-1|few|TRBV11-1|TRBD1
TGTGCCAGCAGCTTTGACAGGGCTGCAGAGCAGTTCTTC
CASSFDRAAEQFF
>TRBJ2-7|-|TRBV2|-
TGTGCCAGCAGTGGGTTGGAGCAGTACTTC
CASSGLEQYF
>TRBJ2-1|-|TRBV2|-
TGTGCCAGCTGTGGGGGGAGCTCCTACAATGAGCAGTTCTTC
CASCGGSSYNEQFF
>TRBJ1-5|many|TRBV12-3/TRBV12-4|TRBD1
TGTGCCAGCAGCTCAACGCTCCGGGACAGATCCCATCAGCCCCAGCATTTT
CASSSTLRDRSHQPQHF
>TRBJ2-1|many|TRBV6-5|TRBD2
TGTGCCAGCACCACAGGGACTAGCGGGAGGCTGTTCTTC
CASTTGTSGRLFF
>TRBJ1-1|many|TRBV29-1|-
TGCAGCGTTGTCAGATCCACTGAAGCTTTCTTT
CSVVRSTEAFF
>TRBJ1-5|medium-sized|TRBV23-1|-
TGCGCCAGCAGTCAATCGGCCCCTCCGAGAGTTTTCCATTATCAGCCCCAGCATTTT
CASSQSAPPRVFHYQPQHF
>TRBJ2-7|-|TRBV6-2/TRBV6-3|-
TGTGCCAGCAGTTCCGCCCTCTACGAGCAGTACTTC
CASSSALYEQYF
>TRBJ2-1|many|TRBV20-1|-
TGCAGTGCTAGAGATCCCCCAGGAATCTACAATGAGCAGTTCTTC
CSARDPPGIYNEQFF
>TRBJ2-3|few|TRBV7-2|TRBD1
TGTGCCAGCAACCTGAACAGGGGGCGTTCAGATACGCAGTATTTT
CASNLNRGRSDTQYF
>TRBJ2-1|many|TRBV27|-
TGTGCCTCCAGTTTACTCCTAGGGGGAATGGATGAGCAGTTCTTC
CASSLLLGGMDEQFF
>TRBJ2-2|many|TRBV7-9|-
TGTGCCAGCAGCCCGAACACCGGGGAGCTGTTTTTT
CASSPNTGELFF
>TRBJ1-1|many|TRBV14|-
TGTGCCAGCAGCAAACACTACCCTTACGCCGGGGGGCGCGATATTGGGAACACTGAAGCTTTCTTT
CASSKHYPYAGGRDIGNTEAFF
>TRBJ1-1|many|TRBV7-9|-
TGTGCCAGCCAACAGAACACTGAAGCTTTCTTT
CASQQNTEAFF
>TRBJ2-2|-|TRBV20-1|TRBD1
TGCAGTGCCCGGGACAGGGGGTACACCGGGGAGCTGTTTTTT
CSARDRGYTGELFF
>TRBJ2-7|many|TRBV29-1|TRBD1
TGCAGCGTTGCCGGGGCAGGGGGATCCTACGAGCAGTACTTC
CSVAGAGGSYEQYF
>TRBJ2-5|-|TRBV5-4|-
TGTGCCAGCAGACTAATCCCGGGTACGGGAAAAGAGACCCAGTACTTC
CASRLIPGTGKETQYF
>TRBJ2-5|-|TRBV9|-
TGTGCCAGCAGCGTAGGAGGGGCGCGAGAGACCCAGTACTTC
CASSVGGARETQYF
>TRBJ2-5|many|TRBV28|TRBD2
TGTGCCAGCAGTTTTTGGACTAGCGGGAGGAGGAAAGAGACCCAGTACTTC
CASSFWTSGRRKETQYF
>TRBJ2-7|few|TRBV10-3|-
TGTGCCACCTACGACGACGCAGGCGTGTCTGAAAGGTCTGACGAGCAGTACTTC
CATYDDAGVSERSDEQYF
>TRBJ2-7|many|TRBV27|-
TGTGCCAGCAGTTTTTCTCCCAGGGGCGACCGCGAGCAGTACTTC
CASSFSPRGDREQYF
>TRBJ1-6|many|TRBV7-6|-
TGTGCCAGCAGCGCCTACGGGGATAATTCACCCCTCCACTTT
CASSAYGDNSPLHF
>TRBJ2-7|many|TRBV28|TRBD2
TGTGCCAGCAGACCCGGACTAGAATCTCTCGAGCAGTACTTC
CASRPGLESLEQYF
>TRBJ2-7|many|TRBV29-1|-
TGCAGCGTCCTGACTGGGGTGAGGGAGCAGTACTTC
CSVLTGVREQYF
>TRBJ2-7|many|TRBV5-8|TRBD2
TGTGCCAGCAGCTTCCCGGGACTAGCGCAGCGATACTTC
CASSFPGLAQRYF
>TRBJ2-7|-|TRBV24-1|-
TGTGCCACCAGTGAACGATTTGGAGGGGGCGAGCAGTACTTC
CATSERFGGGEQYF